These 20 T cell receptor beta chains were all obtained from the same sample, sequenced in a study of T cell responses to AZD1222 COVID-19 vaccine. The repertoire was sequenced with immunoSEQ multiplex PCR; TCRdb's copy has only in-frame clones and lacks some. Of fewer than 120,000 clones detected, over 90% appear once; the ten largest clones hold 2.5% to 3%. Sequenced material: peripheral blood, taken 28 days after the second AZD1222 dose. The receptors shown here come from an adult who received the AZD1222 COVID-19 vaccine.

V and J are TRBV11-2 and TRBJ1-1; unclear D gene. In germline, CDR1 is SGHAT, CDR2 FQNNGV. Trimming removed 4 bases from V and 2 bases from J, with 14 bases in between. The CDR3 extends over 15 amino acids. The CDR3 DNA reads as TGTGCCAGCAGCTCACTAGTTTTGGCCAACACTGAAGCTTTCTTT. It yields the protein CASSSLVLANTEAFF.

The genes are TRBV19 and TRBJ1-1; D uncertain. Germline loops: CDR1 LNHDA, CDR2 SQIVND (reference sequence). The length of the CDR3 is 12 residues. DNA of the CDR3: TGTGCTAGCTGCGGTTTGAACACTGAAGCTTTCTTT. Residues: CASCGLNTEAFF.

The rearrangement joins TRBV5-6 to TRBJ2-2, with D tentatively TRBD2 (6 bases). This CDR3 has 15 residues. Trimming removed 0 bases from V and 4 bases from J, with 10 bases in between. Looked up from germline, CDR1 is SGHDT and CDR2 is YYEEEE. The CDR3 nucleotides are TGTGCCAGCAGCTTGGGGCTAGCGAGCACCGGGGAGCTGTTTTTT. This codes for CASSLGLASTGELFF.

V usage is TRBV5-1 and J usage is TRBJ2-6, with D possibly being TRBD1 (6 bases). CDR3 size: 19 residues. Germline loops: CDR1 SGHRS, CDR2 YFSETQ. V lost 0 bases and J 2 bases, leaving 18 bases between the germline ends. The CDR3 region has the DNA TGCGCCAGCAGCTTGGTGTCAGGGGAAGTTGTTACTGGGGCCAACGTCCTGACTTTC. Protein product: CASSLVSGEVVTGANVLTF.

This clone was seen only a few times. CDR3 sequence reads: CASSLQAGGPFYEQYF. Written as DNA, the CDR3 is TGCGCCAGCAGCTTACAAGCGGGAGGCCCATTCTACGAGCAGTACTTC. The chain employs TRBV5-1 and TRBJ2-7; TRBD2 matches at 9 bases. Germline values: CDR1 SGHRS, CDR2 YFSETQ. The junction had 9 bases not matched to a gene; V was cut back by 2 bases and J by 3 bases. The CDR3 length is 16 residues.

This rearrangement joins TRBV28 to TRBJ2-1; 8 bases are a match to TRBD1. CDR3 length: 16 amino acids. Germline trimming cut 2 bases from V and 4 bases from J; bases unmatched to any gene: 7. The V gene's germline CDR1 is MDHEN and CDR2 SYDVKM. In DNA form, the CDR3 reads TGTGCCAGCAGTTTACGCGGACAGGGTGTGTACAATGAGCAGTTCTTC. Translated, it gives CASSLRGQGVYNEQFF.

This sequence joins TRBV5-1 and TRBJ1-5, with no clear D. The CDR3 runs 15 residues. In germline, CDR1 is SGHRS, CDR2 YFSETQ. The V and J ends lost 1 base and 4 bases respectively, with 12 bases between them. CDR3 sequence reads: CASSLSPWGNQPQHF. The CDR3 nucleotides read TGCGCCAGCAGCTTGTCCCCTTGGGGAAATCAGCCCCAGCATTTT.

CDR3 bases: TGTGCCAGCAGTTCGGACAGAGGTCGGTCCACCATATATTTT. Translated: CASSSDRGRSTIYF. J is TRBJ1-3 and V is TRBV6-5, with D perhaps matching TRBD1 (6 bases). CDR1 and CDR2 (germline): MNHEY, SVGAGI. With 4 bases removed from V and 9 bases from J, the gap between germline ends came to 16 bases. This CDR3 is 14 amino acids long.

This chain links TRBV23-1 with TRBJ1-5; a possible D gene is TRBD1 (6 bases). TRBV23-1 is designated an ORF whose function remains uncertain. This CDR3 comprises 16 residues. Trimming shortened V by 5 bases and J by 7 bases, and 21 bases separated the two germline ends. The CDR3 reads CASSSSWPGAQQPQHF. For the CDR3, the DNA is TGCGCCAGCAGTTCCAGTTGGCCGGGGGCACAACAGCCCCAGCATTTT.

The genes are TRBV6-5 and TRBJ1-5, with a tentative D call TRBD1 (6 bases). Trimming stripped 2 bases from V and 3 bases from J, with 11 bases between. From germline, CDR1 is MNHEY and CDR2 SVGAGI. The CDR3 covers 15 residues. The CDR3 coding sequence is TGTGCCAGCAGTTACATTGGGGGGCCCAATCAGCCCCAGCATTTT. Translation: CASSYIGGPNQPQHF.

This clone was observed once. The CDR3 region has the DNA TGTGCCAGCAGCGTAGTTCGCAGGGCGAGCTATGGCTACACCTTC. It is translated as CASSVVRRASYGYTF. The V call is TRBV9, the J call TRBJ1-2; D is possibly TRBD1 (5 bases). The germline gives CDR1 SGDLS, CDR2 YYNGEE. The V gene lost 0 bases and the J gene lost 4 bases, with 13 bases spanning the gap. The length of the CDR3 is 15 residues.

V gene TRBV10-1 combines with J gene TRBJ2-2; D unclear. This CDR3 spans 15 amino acids. Germline V CDR1 and CDR2: WNHNN, SYGVQD (reference sequence). Trimming shortened V by 2 bases and J by 1 base, and 8 bases separated the two germline ends. The CDR3 reads CASSELGLNTGELFF. CDR3 DNA sequence: TGCGCCAGCAGTGAGCTAGGTCTGAACACCGGGGAGCTGTTTTTT.

This rearrangement joins TRBV21-1 to TRBJ1-5; TRBD1 is the table's D call and was not checked against the DNA. TRBV21-1 is noted as a pseudogene. This CDR3 has 20 residues. CDR3 in amino acids: CASSKVFPKYRTGGSQPQHF. The CDR3, as DNA: TGTGCCAGCAGCAAAGTTTTTCCAAAGTACAGAACAGGGGGGAGTCAGCCCCAGCATTTT.

V gene TRBV3-1 (or the pseudogene TRBV3-2) combines with J gene TRBJ2-7; 13 bases agree with TRBD2. Germline V gene data show CDR1 as LGHDT and CDR2 as YNNKEL (reference sequence). Trimming took 4 bases from V and 12 from J; bases not matched to a gene: 12. This CDR3 has 15 amino acids. The CDR3 sequence: CASSLGLAGRERAYF. DNA of the CDR3: TGTGCCAGCAGCCTGGGACTAGCGGGACGGGAACGTGCGTACTTC.

The chain employs TRBV6-5 and TRBJ1-2; 7 positions match TRBD1. Germline values: CDR1 MNHEY, CDR2 SVGAGI. The CDR3 has 15 amino acids. J was trimmed by 4 bases and V by 10 bases; bases with no gene match: 15. CDR3 nucleotide sequence: TGTGCCACGAGGATCGAACGACAGGGACCCTATGGCTACACCTTC. The encoded protein is CATRIERQGPYGYTF.

This clone was counted a single time. The chain recombines TRBV11-3 with TRBJ2-5, with 12 bases matching TRBD2. Germline values: CDR1 SGHNT, CDR2 YENEEA. The CDR3 covers 16 residues. Trimming cost V 5 bases and J 5 bases; bases outside gene matches: 9. This CDR3 is CASSASTSGRYETQYF. Here the CDR3 DNA reads TGTGCCAGCAGCGCCTCGACTAGCGGGAGATACGAGACCCAGTACTTC.

The chain joins TRBV27 to TRBJ1-3, with D possibly TRBD1 on 6 matching bases. This CDR3 has 15 residues. The V gene lost 3 bases and the J gene lost 4 bases, with 13 bases spanning the gap. Germline lookup yields CDR1 MNHEY and CDR2 SMNVEV (reference sequence). CDR3 amino acids: CASSLRWTAGNTIYF. In DNA form, the CDR3 reads TGTGCCAGCAGTTTGAGATGGACAGCCGGAAACACCATATATTTT.

This chain joins TRBV5-6 and TRBJ2-7; no clear D. V dropped 2 bases and J dropped 2 bases, with 8 bases sitting between them. CDR3 length: 13 amino acids. Germline CDR1 and CDR2: SGHDT and YYEEEE. Here the CDR3 reads CASSFKHTYEQYF. The CDR3 DNA is TGTGCCAGCAGCTTCAAACATACCTACGAGCAGTACTTC.

This chain joins TRBV19 and TRBJ1-2; D is perhaps TRBD1 (6 bases). The CDR3 is 14 amino acids. Germline CDR1 and CDR2: LNHDA and SQIVND (reference sequence). Trimming took off 6 bases at V and 1 base at J, with 12 bases between the two ends. The CDR3 DNA follows: TGTGCCAGTAGCCTAGGGGGTTTTAACTATGGCTACACCTTC. Encoded protein: CASSLGGFNYGYTF.

V gene TRBV9 combines with J gene TRBJ2-3; 9 nucleotides line up with TRBD2. The J segment lost 2 bases and the V segment lost 3 bases, leaving 7 bases of the junction unmatched. The CDR3 extends over 16 amino acids. Per the germline V gene, CDR1 is SGDLS and CDR2 is YYNGEE. The CDR3 DNA follows: TGTGCCAGCAGCGGACGGGGCGGGAGGGTCACAGATACGCAGTATTTT. It codes for CASSGRGGRVTDTQYF.